This entry features one T cell receptor beta chain sequence. The data are from a study of blood T cell repertoires in COVID-19. Turning to the study itself: PBMCs, B-cell-depleted T cells, or T cells provided the cDNA or gDNA that made up the material.

In the study's own analysis: Scientists estimated how many nucleated cells there were by amplifying reference gene primers. Profiled with immunoSEQ multiplex PCR; TCRdb holds only in-frame clones, not every one. V, J and clone size are those of that table, while D and trimming were read from the DNA. The sample holds about 170,000 clones, 85% seen once. Germline CDR1 and CDR2: LGHDT and YNNKEL (reference sequence). V shed 5 bases and J shed 2 bases, with 8 bases lying between them. CDR3 length: 13 amino acids. Seattle-derived patients entered the study during active infection and were followed longitudinally.

The clonotype originates from a woman aged 80 or older with COVID-19, enrolled during active disease. The chain employs TRBV3-1 (or the pseudogene TRBV3-2) and TRBJ2-3; perhaps TRBD2 as D (5 bases). Input material: peripheral blood. The CDR3 here is CASSSGFTDTQYF. CDR3 in DNA: TGTGCCAGCAGCAGCGGATTCACAGATACGCAGTATTTT.